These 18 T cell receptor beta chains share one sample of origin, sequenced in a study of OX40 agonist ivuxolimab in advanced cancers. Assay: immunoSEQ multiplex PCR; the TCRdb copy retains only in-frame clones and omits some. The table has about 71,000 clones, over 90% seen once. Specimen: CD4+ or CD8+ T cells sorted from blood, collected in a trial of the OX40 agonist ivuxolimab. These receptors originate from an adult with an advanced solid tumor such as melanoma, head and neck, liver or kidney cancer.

The CDR3 nucleotides are TGTGCCAGCAGCAGGGATGGCGACACTGAAGCTTTCTTT. This encodes CASSRDGDTEAFF. The rearrangement links TRBV9 to TRBJ1-1; D remains unclear. The CDR3 has 13 amino acids. V lost 4 bases and J 3 bases, leaving 10 bases between the germline ends. Germline lookup yields CDR1 SGDLS and CDR2 YYNGEE.

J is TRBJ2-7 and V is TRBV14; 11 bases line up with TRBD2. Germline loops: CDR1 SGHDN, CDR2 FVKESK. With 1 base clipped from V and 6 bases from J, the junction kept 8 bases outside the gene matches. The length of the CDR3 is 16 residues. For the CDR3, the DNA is TGTGCCAGCAGCCAAGTGATTAGCGGGGGGGCAGGCGAGCAGTACTTC. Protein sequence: CASSQVISGGAGEQYF.

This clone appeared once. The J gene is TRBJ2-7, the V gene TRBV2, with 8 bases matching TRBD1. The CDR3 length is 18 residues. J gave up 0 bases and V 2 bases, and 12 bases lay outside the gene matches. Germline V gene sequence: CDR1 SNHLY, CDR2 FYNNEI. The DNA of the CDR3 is TGTGCCAGCAGTGAAAAGAGGCAGGGGGCGCCGAGCTCCTACGAGCAGTACTTC. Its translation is CASSEKRQGAPSSYEQYF.

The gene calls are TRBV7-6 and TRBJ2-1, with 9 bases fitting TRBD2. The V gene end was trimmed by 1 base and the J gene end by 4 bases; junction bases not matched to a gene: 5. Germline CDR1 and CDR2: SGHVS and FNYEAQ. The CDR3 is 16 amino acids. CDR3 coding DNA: TGTGCCAGCAGCTTAGTCGGTCTAGCGGGATACAATGAGCAGTTCTTC. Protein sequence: CASSLVGLAGYNEQFF.

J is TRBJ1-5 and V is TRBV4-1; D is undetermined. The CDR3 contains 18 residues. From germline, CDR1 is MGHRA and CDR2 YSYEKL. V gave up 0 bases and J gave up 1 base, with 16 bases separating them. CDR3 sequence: CASSQEPAPSLSNQPQHF. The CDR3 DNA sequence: TGCGCCAGCAGCCAAGAACCCGCACCGTCCCTGAGCAATCAGCCCCAGCATTTT.

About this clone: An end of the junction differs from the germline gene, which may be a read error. CDR3 in DNA: TGTGCTAGCAGCTTCCGGCTGTCGCCGACCTACGAGCAGTACTTC. Amino acids: CASSFRLSPTYEQYF. This sequence joins TRBV7-7 and TRBJ2-7; D is unresolved. There are 15 residues in the CDR3. CDR1 is SSHAT, CDR2 FNYEAQ, per germline (reference sequence). The complete variable domain, with remaining parts taken from reference TRBV7-7 and TRBJ2-7, reads GAGVSQSPRYKVTKRGQDVTLRCDPISSHATLYWYQQALGQGPEFLTYFNYEAQPDKSGLPSDRFSAERPEGSISTLTIQRTEQRDSAMYRCASSFRLSPTYEQYFGPGTRLTVT.

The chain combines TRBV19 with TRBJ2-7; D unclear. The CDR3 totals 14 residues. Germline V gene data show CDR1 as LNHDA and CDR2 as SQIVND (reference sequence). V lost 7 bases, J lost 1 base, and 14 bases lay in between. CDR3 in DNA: TGTGCCAGTAAGGCAGGCGGAACTTCCTACGAGCAGTACTTC. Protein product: CASKAGGTSYEQYF.

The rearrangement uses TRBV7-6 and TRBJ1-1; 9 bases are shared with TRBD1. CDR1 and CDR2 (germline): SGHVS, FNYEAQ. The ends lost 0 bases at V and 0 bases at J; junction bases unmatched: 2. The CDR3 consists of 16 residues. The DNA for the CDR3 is TGTGCCAGCAGCTTAGCGGGGGACAGGGTGAACACTGAAGCTTTCTTT. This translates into CASSLAGDRVNTEAFF.

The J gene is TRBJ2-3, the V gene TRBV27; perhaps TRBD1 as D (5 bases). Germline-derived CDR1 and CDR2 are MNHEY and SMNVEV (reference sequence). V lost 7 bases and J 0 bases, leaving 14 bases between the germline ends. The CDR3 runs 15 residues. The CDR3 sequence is CASTRAGISTDTQYF. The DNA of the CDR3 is TGTGCCAGCACTCGGGCAGGGATTAGCACAGATACGCAGTATTTT.

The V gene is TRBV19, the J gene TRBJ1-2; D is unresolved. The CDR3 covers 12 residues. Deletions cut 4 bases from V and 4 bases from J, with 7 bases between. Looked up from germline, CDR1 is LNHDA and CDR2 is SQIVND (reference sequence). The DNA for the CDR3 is TGTGCCAGTAGTAGCGGCCCCTATGGCTACACCTTC. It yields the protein CASSSGPYGYTF.

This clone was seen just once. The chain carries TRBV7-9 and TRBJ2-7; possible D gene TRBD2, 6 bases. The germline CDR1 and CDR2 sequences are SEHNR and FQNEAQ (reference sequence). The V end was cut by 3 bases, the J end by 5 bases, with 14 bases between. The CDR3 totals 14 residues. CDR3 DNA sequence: TGTGCCAGCAGCTTTTCGGGAGTGAGCGACGAGCAGTACTTC. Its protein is CASSFSGVSDEQYF.

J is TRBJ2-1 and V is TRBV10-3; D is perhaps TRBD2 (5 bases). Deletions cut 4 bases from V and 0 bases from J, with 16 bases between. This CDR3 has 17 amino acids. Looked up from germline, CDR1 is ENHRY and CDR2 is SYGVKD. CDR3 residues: CAISASIGVSSYNEQFF. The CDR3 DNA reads TGTGCCATCAGTGCCTCGATCGGGGTCAGCTCCTACAATGAGCAGTTCTTC.

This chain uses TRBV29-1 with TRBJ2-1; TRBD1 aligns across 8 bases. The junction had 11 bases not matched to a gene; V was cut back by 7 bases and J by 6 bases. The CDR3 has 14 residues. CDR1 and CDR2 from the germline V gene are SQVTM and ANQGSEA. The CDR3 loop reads CSGLRGLSGNEQFF. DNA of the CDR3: TGCAGCGGCCTCAGGGGGCTAAGTGGCAATGAGCAGTTCTTC.

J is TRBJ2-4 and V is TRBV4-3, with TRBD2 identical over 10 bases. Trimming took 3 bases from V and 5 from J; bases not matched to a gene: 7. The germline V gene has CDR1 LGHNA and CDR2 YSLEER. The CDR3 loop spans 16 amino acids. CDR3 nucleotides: TGCGCCAGCAGCCATCCGAGCGGGGGGGCCGAAAACATTCAGTACTTC. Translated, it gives CASSHPSGGAENIQYF.

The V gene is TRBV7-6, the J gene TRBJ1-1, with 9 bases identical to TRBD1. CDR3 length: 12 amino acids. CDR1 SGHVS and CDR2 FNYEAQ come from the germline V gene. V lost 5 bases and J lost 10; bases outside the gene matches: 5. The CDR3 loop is CASSPGQGRAFF. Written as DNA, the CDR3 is TGTGCCAGCAGCCCCGGACAGGGGCGAGCTTTCTTT.

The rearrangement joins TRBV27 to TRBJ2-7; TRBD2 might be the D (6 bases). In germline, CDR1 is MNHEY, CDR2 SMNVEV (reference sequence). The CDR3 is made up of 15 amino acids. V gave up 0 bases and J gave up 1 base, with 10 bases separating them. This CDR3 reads CASSLSYGTSYEQYF. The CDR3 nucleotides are TGTGCCAGCAGTTTATCCTACGGGACTTCCTACGAGCAGTACTTC.

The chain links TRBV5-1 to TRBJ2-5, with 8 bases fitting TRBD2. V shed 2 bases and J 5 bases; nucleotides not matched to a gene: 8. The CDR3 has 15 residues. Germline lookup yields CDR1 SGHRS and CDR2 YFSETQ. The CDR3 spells CASSFSTGGQETQYF. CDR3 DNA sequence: TGCGCCAGCAGCTTTTCGACGGGGGGGCAGGAGACCCAGTACTTC.

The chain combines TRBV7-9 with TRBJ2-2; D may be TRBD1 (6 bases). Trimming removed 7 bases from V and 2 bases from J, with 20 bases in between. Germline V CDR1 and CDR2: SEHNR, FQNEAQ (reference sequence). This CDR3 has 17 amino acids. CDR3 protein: CASTSPLQGRNTGELFF. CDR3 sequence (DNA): TGTGCCAGCACGAGCCCTCTACAGGGAAGAAACACCGGGGAGCTGTTTTTT.